One sample yielded the 12 T cell receptor beta chains listed below, sequenced in a study of siplizumab effects on memory and regulatory T cells. Libraries were prepared by immunoSEQ multiplex PCR; TCRdb keeps only in-frame clonotypes and omits some of them. Of about 99,000 clones in the sample, 93% were seen once. The sequenced sample consisted of Tregs sorted from blood. The receptor set was obtained from a human donor in good health.

A few counts support this clone. The J gene is TRBJ1-5, the V gene TRBV7-3; no firm D call. Trimming left V 0 bases short and J 1 base short, with 1 base between. Looked up from germline, CDR1 is SGHTA and CDR2 is FQGTGA. The CDR3 has 13 amino acids. The CDR3 loop reads CASSLTSNQPQHF. The CDR3 DNA sequence: TGTGCCAGCAGCTTAACCAGCAATCAGCCCCAGCATTTT. Drawing the rest from reference TRBV7-3 and TRBJ1-5, the complete variable domain is GAGVSQTPSNKVTEKGKYVELRCDPISGHTALYWYRQSLGQGPEFLIYFQGTGAADDSGLPNDRFFAVRPEGSVSTLKIQRTERGDSAVYLCASSLTSNQPQHFGDGTRLSIL.

This clone was counted only a few times. V usage is TRBV4-1 and J usage is TRBJ1-3; the D is unclear. The V end lost 4 bases, the J end lost 4 bases, and 14 bases lay between the germline ends. This CDR3 is 15 amino acids long. Germline lookup yields CDR1 MGHRA and CDR2 YSYEKL. The chain's CDR3 is CASSRFEMEGNTIYF. DNA for the CDR3: TGCGCCAGCAGCCGTTTTGAGATGGAAGGAAACACCATATATTTT.

The chain combines TRBV30 with TRBJ1-2; D uncertain. V dropped 1 base and J dropped 2 bases, with 17 bases sitting between them. The CDR3 extends over 16 amino acids. Germline V lookup: CDR1 GTSNPN, CDR2 SVGIG (reference sequence). The DNA of the CDR3 is TGTGCCTGGAGTGCACCGGGTCGCGGTTCGAACTATGGCTACACCTTC. It translates to CAWSAPGRGSNYGYTF.

V is TRBV30 and J is TRBJ2-1; D gene unclear. V dropped 0 bases and J dropped 10 bases, with 13 bases sitting between them. Per the germline V gene, CDR1 is GTSNPN and CDR2 is SVGIG (reference sequence). The CDR3 has 13 amino acids. The CDR3 DNA reads as TGTGCCTGGAGTGTAAGTCCGCGTCTGGAGCAGTTCTTC. It is translated as CAWSVSPRLEQFF.

The rearrangement links TRBV5-4 to TRBJ2-1, with D hard to call. Per germline, CDR1 SGHNT and CDR2 YYREEE (reference sequence). With 4 bases removed from V and 3 bases from J, the gap between germline ends came to 14 bases. The CDR3 runs to 15 residues. The CDR3 protein is CASSVESQVYNEQFF. The DNA of the CDR3 is TGTGCCAGCAGCGTGGAGTCCCAGGTCTACAATGAGCAGTTCTTC.

This chain joins TRBV4-1 and TRBJ2-7, with D perhaps being TRBD1 or TRBD2 (5 bases each). Germline CDR1 and CDR2: MGHRA and YSYEKL. This CDR3 comprises 16 residues. Trimming cost V 4 bases and J 0 bases, with 16 bases left between them. CDR3 amino acids: CASSRTRDGSSYEQYF. CDR3 DNA: TGCGCCAGCAGCCGTACCCGGGACGGCAGCTCCTACGAGCAGTACTTC.

The V call is TRBV4-1, the J call TRBJ1-1; 7 bases are a match to TRBD1. V was clipped by 3 bases and J by 4 bases; unmatched bases: 17. Germline values: CDR1 MGHRA, CDR2 YSYEKL. The CDR3 is 18 amino acids. This CDR3 reads CASSHENRDRISRTEAFF. The CDR3 DNA sequence: TGCGCCAGCAGCCATGAAAACCGGGACAGAATCAGCCGCACTGAAGCTTTCTTT.

The chain uses TRBV27 and TRBJ2-1; unclear D gene. CDR3 length: 15 residues. The germline CDR1 and CDR2 sequences are MNHEY and SMNVEV (reference sequence). V dropped 3 bases and J dropped 5 bases, with 14 bases sitting between them. CDR3 sequence reads: CASSFIPISDNEQFF. The CDR3 DNA reads TGTGCCAGCAGTTTTATCCCCATCTCGGACAATGAGCAGTTCTTC.

The chain recombines TRBV6-6 with TRBJ2-5; 7 bases map to TRBD2. Trimming took 5 bases from V and 3 from J; bases not matched to a gene: 6. The CDR3 has 14 residues. Germline V gives CDR1 MNHNY, CDR2 SVGAGI (reference sequence). In nucleotides, the CDR3 is TGTGCCAGCAGTCGCGGACTAGTCAAAGAGACCCAGTACTTC. This encodes CASSRGLVKETQYF.

This chain connects TRBV2 to TRBJ2-7; D remains unclear. V was shortened by 7 bases and J by 3 bases, with 7 bases between the two germline ends. This CDR3 has 11 amino acids. Germline V CDR1 and CDR2: SNHLY, FYNNEI. The CDR3 spells CASTPLYEQYF. As DNA, the CDR3 is TGTGCCAGCACTCCCCTCTACGAGCAGTACTTC.

The genes are TRBV11-2 and TRBJ2-3, with 11 bases lining up with TRBD2. The CDR3 is 17 amino acids. V trimming: 5 bases; J trimming: 4 bases; junction bases outside the gene matches: 11. Germline-derived CDR1 and CDR2 are SGHAT and FQNNGV. The CDR3 sequence is CASSSLAGGALADTQYF. The CDR3 nucleotides are TGTGCCAGCAGCAGTCTAGCGGGGGGTGCTCTTGCAGATACGCAGTATTTT.

The chain uses TRBV30 and TRBJ1-5; 10 bases map to TRBD1. J gave up 2 bases and V 5 bases, and 0 bases lay outside the gene matches. The V gene's germline CDR1 is GTSNPN and CDR2 SVGIG (reference sequence). The CDR3 has 13 residues. CDR3 DNA: TGTGCCTGGGGGACAGGGGGCAATCAGCCCCAGCATTTT. The encoded protein is CAWGTGGNQPQHF.